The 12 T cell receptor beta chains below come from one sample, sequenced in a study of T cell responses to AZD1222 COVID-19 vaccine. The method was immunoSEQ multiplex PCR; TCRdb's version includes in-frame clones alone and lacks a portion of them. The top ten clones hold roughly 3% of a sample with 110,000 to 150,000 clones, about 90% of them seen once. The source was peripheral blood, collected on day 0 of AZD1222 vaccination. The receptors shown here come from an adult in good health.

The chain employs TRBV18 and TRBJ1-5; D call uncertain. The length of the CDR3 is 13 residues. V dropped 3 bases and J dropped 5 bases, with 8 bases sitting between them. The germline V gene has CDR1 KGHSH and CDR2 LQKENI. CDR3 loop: CASSPLGDQPQHF. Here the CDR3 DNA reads TGTGCCAGCTCACCGTTGGGCGATCAGCCCCAGCATTTT.

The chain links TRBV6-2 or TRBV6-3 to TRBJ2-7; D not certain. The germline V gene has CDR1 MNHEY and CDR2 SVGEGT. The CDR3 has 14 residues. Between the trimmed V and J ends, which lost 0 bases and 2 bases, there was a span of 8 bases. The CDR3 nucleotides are TGTGCCAGCAGTTACTCTGGACGGACCTACGAGCAGTACTTC. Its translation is CASSYSGRTYEQYF.

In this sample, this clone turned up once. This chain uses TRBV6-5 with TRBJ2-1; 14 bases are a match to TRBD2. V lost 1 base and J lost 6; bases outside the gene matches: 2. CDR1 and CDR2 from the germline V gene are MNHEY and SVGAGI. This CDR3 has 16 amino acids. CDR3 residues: CASSYFGLAGGNEQFF. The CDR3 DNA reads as TGTGCCAGCAGTTACTTCGGACTAGCGGGAGGCAATGAGCAGTTCTTC.

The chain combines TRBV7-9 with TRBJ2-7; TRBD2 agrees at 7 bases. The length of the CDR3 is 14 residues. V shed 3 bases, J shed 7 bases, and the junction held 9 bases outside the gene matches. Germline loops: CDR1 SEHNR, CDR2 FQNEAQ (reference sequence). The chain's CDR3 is CASSFSGGTMEQYF. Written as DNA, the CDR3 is TGTGCCAGCAGCTTTAGTGGAGGGACTATGGAGCAGTACTTC.

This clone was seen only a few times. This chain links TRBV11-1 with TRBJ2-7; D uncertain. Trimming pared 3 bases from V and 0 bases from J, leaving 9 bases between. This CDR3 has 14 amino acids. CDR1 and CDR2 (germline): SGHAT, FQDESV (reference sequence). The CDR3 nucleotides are TGTGCCAGCAGCTTCGCGCAGAGCTCCTACGAGCAGTACTTC. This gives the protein CASSFAQSSYEQYF. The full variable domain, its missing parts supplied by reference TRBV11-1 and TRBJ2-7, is EAEVAQSPRYKITEKSQAVAFWCDPISGHATLYWYRQILGQGPELLVQFQDESVVDDSQLPKDRFSAERLKGVDSTLKIQPAELGDSAMYLCASSFAQSSYEQYFGPGTRLTVT.

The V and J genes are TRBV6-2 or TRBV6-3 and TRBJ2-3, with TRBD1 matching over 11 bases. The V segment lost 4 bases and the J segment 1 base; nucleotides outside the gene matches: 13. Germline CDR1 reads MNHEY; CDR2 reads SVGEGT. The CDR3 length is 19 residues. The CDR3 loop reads CASSSPTWTGGGGTDTQYF. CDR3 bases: TGTGCCAGCAGTTCTCCGACCTGGACAGGGGGCGGGGGCACAGATACGCAGTATTTT.

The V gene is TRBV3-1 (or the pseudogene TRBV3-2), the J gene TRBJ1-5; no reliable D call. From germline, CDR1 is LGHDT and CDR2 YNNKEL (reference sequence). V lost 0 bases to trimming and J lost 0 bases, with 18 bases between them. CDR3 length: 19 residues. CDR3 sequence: CASSQDEWRSLNSNQPQHF. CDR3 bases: TGTGCCAGCAGCCAAGATGAATGGCGGTCCCTCAATAGCAATCAGCCCCAGCATTTT.

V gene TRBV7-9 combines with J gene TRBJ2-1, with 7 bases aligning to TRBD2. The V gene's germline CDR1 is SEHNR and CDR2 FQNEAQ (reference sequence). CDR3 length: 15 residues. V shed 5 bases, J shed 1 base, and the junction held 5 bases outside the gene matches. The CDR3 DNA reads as TGTGCCAGCAGCCAGGGCGGGAGTTCCTACAATGAGCAGTTCTTC. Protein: CASSQGGSSYNEQFF.

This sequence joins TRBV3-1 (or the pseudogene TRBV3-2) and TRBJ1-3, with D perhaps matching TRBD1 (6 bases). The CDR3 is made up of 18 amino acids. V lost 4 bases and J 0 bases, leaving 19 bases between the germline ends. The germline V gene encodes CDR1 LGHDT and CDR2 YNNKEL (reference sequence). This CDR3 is CASSPGHPLPPSGNTIYF. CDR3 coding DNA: TGTGCCAGCAGCCCGGGACACCCTCTTCCCCCCTCTGGAAACACCATATATTTT.

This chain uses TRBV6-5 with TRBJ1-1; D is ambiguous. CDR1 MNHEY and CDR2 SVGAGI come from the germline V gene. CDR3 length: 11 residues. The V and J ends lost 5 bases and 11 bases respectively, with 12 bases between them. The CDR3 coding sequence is TGTGCCAGCAGTACAGAACTGACGGCTTTCTTT. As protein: CASSTELTAFF.

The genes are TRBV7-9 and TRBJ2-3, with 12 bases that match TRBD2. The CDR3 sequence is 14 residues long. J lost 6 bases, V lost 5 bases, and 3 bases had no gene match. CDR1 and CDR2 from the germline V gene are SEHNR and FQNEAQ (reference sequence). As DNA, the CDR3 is TGTGCCAGCAGCCACGGGACTAGCGGGGATACGCAGTATTTT. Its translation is CASSHGTSGDTQYF.

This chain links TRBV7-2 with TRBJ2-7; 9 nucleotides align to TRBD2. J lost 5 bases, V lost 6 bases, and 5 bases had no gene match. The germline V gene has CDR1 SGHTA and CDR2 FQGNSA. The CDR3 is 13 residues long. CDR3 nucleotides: TGTGCCAGCAGACAGGGACTAGCTGACGAGCAGTACTTC. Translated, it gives CASRQGLADEQYF.